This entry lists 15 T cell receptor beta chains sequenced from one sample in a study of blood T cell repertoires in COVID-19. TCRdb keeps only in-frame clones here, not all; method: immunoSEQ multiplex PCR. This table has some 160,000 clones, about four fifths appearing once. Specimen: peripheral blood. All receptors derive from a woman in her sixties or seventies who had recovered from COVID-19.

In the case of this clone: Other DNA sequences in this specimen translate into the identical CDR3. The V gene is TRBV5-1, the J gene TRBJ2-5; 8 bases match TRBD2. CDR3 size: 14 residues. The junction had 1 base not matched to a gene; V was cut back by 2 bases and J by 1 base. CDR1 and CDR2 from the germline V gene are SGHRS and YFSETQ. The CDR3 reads CASSLGLAQETQYF. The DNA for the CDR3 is TGCGCCAGCAGCTTAGGACTAGCCCAAGAGACCCAGTACTTC. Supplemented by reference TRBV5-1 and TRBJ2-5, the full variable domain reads KAGVTQTPRYLIKTRGQQVTLSCSPISGHRSVSWYQQTPGQGLQFLFEYFSETQRNKGNFPGRFSGRQFSNSRSEMNVSTLELGDSALYLCASSLGLAQETQYFGPGTRLLVL.

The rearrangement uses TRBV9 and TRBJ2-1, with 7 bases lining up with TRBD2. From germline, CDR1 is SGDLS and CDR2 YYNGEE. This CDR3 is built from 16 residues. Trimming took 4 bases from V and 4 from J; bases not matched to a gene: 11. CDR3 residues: CASSPRGSGEYNEQFF. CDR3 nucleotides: TGTGCCAGCAGCCCTCGGGGCAGCGGGGAATACAATGAGCAGTTCTTC. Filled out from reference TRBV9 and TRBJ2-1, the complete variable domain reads DSGVTQTPKHLITATGQRVTLRCSPRSGDLSVYWYQQSLDQGLQFLIQYYNGEERAKGNILERFSAQQFPDLHSELNLSSLELGDSALYFCASSPRGSGEYNEQFFGPGTRLTVL.

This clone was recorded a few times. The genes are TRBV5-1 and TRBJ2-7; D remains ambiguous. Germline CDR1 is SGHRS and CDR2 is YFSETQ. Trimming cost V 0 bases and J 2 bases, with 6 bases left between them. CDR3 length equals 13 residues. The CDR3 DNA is TGCGCCAGCAGCTTGGTGGCAGCCTACGAGCAGTACTTC. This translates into CASSLVAAYEQYF. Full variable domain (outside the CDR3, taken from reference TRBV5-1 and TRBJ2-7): KAGVTQTPRYLIKTRGQQVTLSCSPISGHRSVSWYQQTPGQGLQFLFEYFSETQRNKGNFPGRFSGRQFSNSRSEMNVSTLELGDSALYLCASSLVAAYEQYFGPGTRLTVT.

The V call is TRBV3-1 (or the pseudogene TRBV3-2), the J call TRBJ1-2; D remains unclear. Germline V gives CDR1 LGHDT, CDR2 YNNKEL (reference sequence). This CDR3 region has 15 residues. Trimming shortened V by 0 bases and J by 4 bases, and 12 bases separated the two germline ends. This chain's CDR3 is CASSQDGEVGYGYTF. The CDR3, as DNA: TGTGCCAGCAGCCAAGATGGAGAAGTGGGCTATGGCTACACCTTC.

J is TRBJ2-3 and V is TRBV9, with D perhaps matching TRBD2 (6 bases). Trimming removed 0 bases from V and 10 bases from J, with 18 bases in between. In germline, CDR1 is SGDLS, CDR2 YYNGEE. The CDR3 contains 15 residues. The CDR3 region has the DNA TGTGCCAGCAGCGTAGAGGAGGCTAGCGTGTCGGCGCAGTATTTT. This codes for CASSVEEASVSAQYF.

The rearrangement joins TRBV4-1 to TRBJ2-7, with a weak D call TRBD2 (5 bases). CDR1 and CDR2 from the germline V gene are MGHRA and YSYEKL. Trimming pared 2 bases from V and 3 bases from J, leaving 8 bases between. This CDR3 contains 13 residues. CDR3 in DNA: TGCGCCAGCAGCCAACTAGCCTACTACGAGCAGTACTTC. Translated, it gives CASSQLAYYEQYF.

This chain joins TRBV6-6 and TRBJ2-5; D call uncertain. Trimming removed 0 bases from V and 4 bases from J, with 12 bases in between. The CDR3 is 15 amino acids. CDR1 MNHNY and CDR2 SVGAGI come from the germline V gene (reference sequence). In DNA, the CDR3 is TGTGCCAGCAGTTACTCCTCGCTCCCGGGAGAGACCCAGTACTTC. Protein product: CASSYSSLPGETQYF.

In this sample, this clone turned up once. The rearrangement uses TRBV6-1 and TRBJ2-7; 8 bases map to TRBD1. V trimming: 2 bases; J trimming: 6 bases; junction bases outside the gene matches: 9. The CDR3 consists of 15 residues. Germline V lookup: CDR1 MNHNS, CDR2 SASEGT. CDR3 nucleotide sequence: TGTGCCAGCAGTGAATGGGGACAGGCTGGGGGCGAGCAGTACTTC. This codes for CASSEWGQAGGEQYF.

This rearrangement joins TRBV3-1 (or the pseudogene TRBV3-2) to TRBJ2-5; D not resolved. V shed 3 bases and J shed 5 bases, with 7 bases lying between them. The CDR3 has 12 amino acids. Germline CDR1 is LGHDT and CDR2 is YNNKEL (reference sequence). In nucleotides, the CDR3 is TGTGCCAGCAGCCACCCCCGGGAGACCCAGTACTTC. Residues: CASSHPRETQYF.

The CDR3 sequence: CASSPTGVNIQYF. The CDR3 DNA sequence: TGTGCCAGCAGCCCCACAGGGGTGAACATTCAGTACTTC. The chain is built from TRBV7-9 and TRBJ2-4, with 7 positions matching TRBD1. CDR1 is SEHNR, CDR2 FQNEAQ, per germline (reference sequence). V trimming: 5 bases; J trimming: 7 bases; junction bases outside the gene matches: 5. This CDR3 comprises 13 residues. Looking up the rest from reference TRBV7-9 and TRBJ2-4 gives the full variable domain: DTGVSQNPRHKITKRGQNVTFRCDPISEHNRLYWYRQTLGQGPEFLTYFQNEAQLEKSRLLSDRFSAERPKGSFSTLEIQRTEQGDSAMYLCASSPTGVNIQYFGAGTRLSVL.

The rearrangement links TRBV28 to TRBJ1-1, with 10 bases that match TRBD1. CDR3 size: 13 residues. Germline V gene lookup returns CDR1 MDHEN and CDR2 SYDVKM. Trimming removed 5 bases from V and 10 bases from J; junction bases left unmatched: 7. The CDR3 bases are TGTGCCAGCAGTACCCCCGGGACAGGGGTAGCTTTCTTT. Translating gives CASSTPGTGVAFF.

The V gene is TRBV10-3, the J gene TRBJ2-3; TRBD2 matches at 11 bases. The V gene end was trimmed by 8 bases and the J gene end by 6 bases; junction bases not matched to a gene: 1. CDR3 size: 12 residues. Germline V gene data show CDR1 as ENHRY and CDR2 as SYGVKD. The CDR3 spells CAIASGGDTQYF. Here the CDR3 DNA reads TGTGCCATCGCTAGCGGGGGGGATACGCAGTATTTT.

The CDR3 nucleotides are TGTGCCAGCAGCCACCGGGACAGGGCCCACGAGCAGTACTTC. This encodes CASSHRDRAHEQYF. V gene TRBV21-1 combines with J gene TRBJ2-7; TRBD1 is taken as the D call from the table, unchecked against the DNA. TRBV21-1 is recorded as a pseudogene. The CDR3 is 14 residues long.

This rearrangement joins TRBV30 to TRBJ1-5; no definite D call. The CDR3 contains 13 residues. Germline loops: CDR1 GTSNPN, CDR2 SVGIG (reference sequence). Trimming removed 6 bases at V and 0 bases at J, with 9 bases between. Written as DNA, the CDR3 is TGTGCCTGTAGGAGTGATAGCAATCAGCCCCAGCATTTT. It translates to CACRSDSNQPQHF. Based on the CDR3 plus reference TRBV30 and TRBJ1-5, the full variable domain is SQTIHQWPATLVQPVGSPLSLECTVEGTSNPNLYWYRQAAGRGLQLLFYSVGIGQISSEVPQNLSASRPQDRQFILSSKKLLLSDSGFYLCACRSDSNQPQHFGDGTRLSIL.

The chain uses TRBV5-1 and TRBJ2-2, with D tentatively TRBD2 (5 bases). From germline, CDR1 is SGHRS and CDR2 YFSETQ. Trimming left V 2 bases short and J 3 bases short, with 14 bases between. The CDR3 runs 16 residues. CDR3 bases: TGCGCCAGCAGCTTTCCCCGGACGGGATACACCGGGGAGCTGTTTTTT. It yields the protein CASSFPRTGYTGELFF. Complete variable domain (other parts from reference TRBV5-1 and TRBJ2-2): KAGVTQTPRYLIKTRGQQVTLSCSPISGHRSVSWYQQTPGQGLQFLFEYFSETQRNKGNFPGRFSGRQFSNSRSEMNVSTLELGDSALYLCASSFPRTGYTGELFFGEGSRLTVL.